This TCR beta chain stems from a study of ipilimumab plus nivolumab after autologous stem cell transplantation. V was trimmed by 3 bases and J by 2 bases, leaving 13 bases between them. Germline CDR1 is MGHRA and CDR2 is YSYEKL. CDR3 size: 15 residues. The data were produced by immunoSEQ multiplex PCR, yet TCRdb's version contains in-frame clones alone and is incomplete. Of 35,000 to 50,000 clones listed, over 75% are singletons. The specimen comprised PBMCs, sampled in a trial of ipilimumab plus nivolumab as post-transplant consolidation. The rearrangement joins TRBV4-1 to TRBJ2-5; TRBD2 is a possible D gene (5 bases). The source is a male donor with multiple myeloma. CDR3 region: CASSQNKAVQETQYF. The DNA of the CDR3 is TGCGCCAGCAGCCAGAATAAAGCGGTACAAGAGACCCAGTACTTC.